This T cell receptor (beta chain) was observed in a study of blood T cells in healthy people across ages. The table lists this clonotype with a few counts. Using a J-beta primer mix together with a sample-barcoded 5' primer, a second PCR was run for about 6 to 12 cycles. Tagging of each cDNA molecule was performed by a template-switch adaptor with 12 random nucleotides. Each single sample gave us at least 2.5 million CDR3-containing paired-end reads. From the 5' RACE reads, TCRdb called clonotypes with MiXCR, one entry per CDR3 protein. This sample yields approximately 790,000 distinct CDR3 sequences, of which 60% to 80% are seen a single time; about 27% belongs to the top ten. The source is a man aged 30 to 39 in good health. Material: blood.

Here the CDR3 DNA reads TGTGCCAGCAATCTGGCCGGCACTGGGGAGCAGTTCTTC. Residues: CASNLAGTGEQFF. The rearrangement links TRBV12-3 or TRBV12-4 to TRBJ2-1; D gene uncertain. V lost 7 bases, J lost 10 bases, and 17 bases lay in between. The CDR3 totals 13 residues.